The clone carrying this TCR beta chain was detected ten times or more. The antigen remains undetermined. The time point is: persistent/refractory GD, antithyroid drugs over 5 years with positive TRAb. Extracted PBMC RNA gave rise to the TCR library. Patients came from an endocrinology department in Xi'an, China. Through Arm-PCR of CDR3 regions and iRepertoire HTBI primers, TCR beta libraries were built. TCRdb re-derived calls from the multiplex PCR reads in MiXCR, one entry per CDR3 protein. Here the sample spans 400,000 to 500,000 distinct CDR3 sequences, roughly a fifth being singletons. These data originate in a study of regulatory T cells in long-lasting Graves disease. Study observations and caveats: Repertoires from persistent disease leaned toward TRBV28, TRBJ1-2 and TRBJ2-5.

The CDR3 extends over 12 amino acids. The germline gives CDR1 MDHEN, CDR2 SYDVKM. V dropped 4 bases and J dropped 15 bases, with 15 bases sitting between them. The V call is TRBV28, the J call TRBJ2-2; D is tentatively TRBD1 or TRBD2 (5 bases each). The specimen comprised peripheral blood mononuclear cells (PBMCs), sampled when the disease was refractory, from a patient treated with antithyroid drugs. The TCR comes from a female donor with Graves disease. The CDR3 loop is CASSSTPGPLFF. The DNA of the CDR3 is TGTGCCAGCAGTTCCACGCCGGGACCGTTGTTTTTT.